This T cell receptor beta chain was found in a study of regulatory T cells in long-lasting Graves disease. The time point was: newly diagnosed GD, antithyroid drugs for less than 3 months. PBMC RNA served as the TCR library source. Study-level findings and limits: Persistent Graves' patients showed a TCR diversity that was lower than that of newly diagnosed ones. Persistent disease was characterized by preferential usage of TRBV28, TRBJ1-2 and TRBJ2-5. A greater number of public clonotypes (fewer than 3,000) was shared by persistent patients than by new patients (approximately 910).

Both iRepertoire HTBI primers and Arm-PCR of CDR3 regions were used to build the TCR beta libraries. TCRdb re-called the multiplex PCR reads through MiXCR, storing one row per CDR3 protein. The sample contains 510,000 or so distinct CDR3 sequences, about 12% of which appear only once. V lost 1 base, J lost 8 bases, and 11 bases lay in between. The germline V gene encodes CDR1 SQVTM and CDR2 ANQGSEA. The CDR3 sequence is 13 residues long. There are a few counts of this clonotype. Its matching antigen is unknown. This same sample was also part of a study on T cells in Graves' hyperthyroidism and ophthalmopathy. That study reports: Researchers defined stable Graves' hyperthyroidism as no ophthalmopathy progression within 18 months.

V is TRBV29-1 and J is TRBJ1-4; unclear D gene. This sample comprised peripheral blood mononuclear cells (PBMCs), obtained at new diagnosis, from a patient treated with antithyroid drugs. The sequence was collected from a woman aged 30 to 39 with Graves disease. The CDR3 nucleotides read TGCAGCGTTGAAGGGGAGTCGGGGGAAAAACTGTTTTTT. This translates into CSVEGESGEKLFF.